Below are 6 T cell receptor beta chains sequenced from a single sample in a study of beta chain features in type 1 diabetes. Reverse transcription of all isolated RNA meant that expressed TCRB transcripts were sequenced. Assay used: immunoSEQ multiplex PCR; TCRdb lists only in-frame clones, some missing. The table has 200,000 to 300,000 clones, roughly a tenth seen once. Findings and caveats of the study: All four CD4+ subsets of Type 1 diabetes patients contained TCRB CDR3s that were moderately but significantly shorter.

No antigen has been assigned to these receptors. The material sequenced was naive CD4+ T cells from blood. Receptor source: a man aged 30 to 45 with type 1 diabetes.

The chain is built from TRBV18 and TRBJ2-6; D is undetermined. The V and J ends lost 2 bases and 0 bases respectively, with 11 bases between them. The CDR3 sequence is 17 residues long. CDR1 KGHSH and CDR2 LQKENI come from the germline V gene. The CDR3 DNA is TGTGCCAGCTCACCATCGGTCCTAAGCTCTGGGGCCAACGTCCTGACTTTC. Its translation: CASSPSVLSSGANVLTF.

Here the CDR3 reads CASSLKGESTEAFF. CDR3 bases: TGTGCCAGTAGTTTGAAGGGGGAGAGCACTGAAGCTTTCTTT. The chain employs TRBV19 and TRBJ1-1; D is possibly TRBD1 (6 bases). From germline, CDR1 is LNHDA and CDR2 SQIVND (reference sequence). Between the trimmed V and J ends, which lost 5 bases and 4 bases, there was a span of 14 bases. The CDR3 totals 14 residues.

V gene TRBV10-3 combines with J gene TRBJ2-6; D is perhaps TRBD1 (5 bases). This CDR3 has 14 amino acids. Trimming shortened V by 6 bases and J by 2 bases, and 8 bases separated the two germline ends. Germline assignment: CDR1 ENHRY and CDR2 SYGVKD. The DNA of the CDR3 is TGTGCCATCAGATCAGGGACTGGGGCCAACGTCCTGACTTTC. Its protein product is CAIRSGTGANVLTF.

The chain combines TRBV4-3 with TRBJ2-4; D is perhaps TRBD1 (5 bases). V lost 4 bases to trimming and J lost 5 bases, with 12 bases between them. The CDR3 contains 14 residues. Germline CDR1 LGHNA, CDR2 YSLEER. CDR3 amino acids: CASSPSTAQNIQYF. The CDR3 DNA reads as TGCGCCAGCAGCCCATCGACAGCGCAAAACATTCAGTACTTC.

The chain has TRBV29-1 and TRBJ2-5, with 8 bases fitting TRBD2. CDR3 size: 13 residues. The germline CDR1 and CDR2 sequences are SQVTM and ANQGSEA. The junction had 5 bases not matched to a gene; V was cut back by 1 base and J by 7 bases. CDR3 region: CSVEVAGRGTQYF. The CDR3 DNA follows: TGCAGCGTTGAAGTAGCGGGGAGAGGGACCCAGTACTTC.

This clone showed up just a few times. This chain uses TRBV4-3 with TRBJ1-5, with D possibly TRBD1 on 5 matching bases. There are 14 residues in the CDR3. V was trimmed by 4 bases and J by 3 bases, leaving 10 bases between them. Germline V CDR1 and CDR2: LGHNA, YSLEER. This chain's CDR3 is CASSPTANNQPQHF. The CDR3 region has the DNA TGCGCCAGCAGCCCGACAGCGAACAATCAGCCCCAGCATTTT.